The rows below give T cell receptor beta chains drawn from one sample of a study of CD8 T cells in Susac syndrome. TCRdb fed the immunoSEQ multiplex PCR reads into MiXCR, producing one record per CDR3 protein. The profile covers some 200,000 distinct CDR3 sequences, with more than 90% appearing a single time and around 0.085% taken by the ten largest. The material sequenced was CD4+ T cells from PBMCs. The receptors here all came from a human donor with multiple sclerosis. Each CDR3 is given with its conserved first and last residue. Each record gives: clone size, D gene, V gene, J gene, CDR3 length, CDR3 protein, CDR3 DNA. The D gene is left open where the match is weak. Clone size, where shown, is once, few, many, or a class for clones that have expanded.

size: NA; D: NA; V: TRBV7-9; J: TRBJ2-7; length: 11; CDR3: CASQPLYEQYF; DNA: TGTGCCTCCCAGCCCCTCTACGAGCAGTACTTC
size: NA; D: TRBD1; V: TRBV29-1; J: TRBJ1-1; length: 12; CDR3: CSVGQGATEAFF; DNA: TGCAGCGTGGGACAGGGGGCCACTGAAGCTTTCTTT
size: NA; D: TRBD1; V: TRBV20-1; J: TRBJ1-2; length: 11; CDR3: CSAHGQDRYTF; DNA: TGCAGTGCCCACGGACAGGATCGCTACACCTTC
size: NA; D: NA; V: TRBV20-1; J: TRBJ2-7; length: 11; CDR3: CSVGRDYEQYF; DNA: TGCAGTGTGGGCAGGGACTACGAGCAGTACTTC
size: NA; D: NA; V: TRBV2; J: TRBJ2-1; length: 15; CDR3: CASSELGLAYNEQFF; DNA: TGTGCCAGCAGTGAACTGGGGCTGGCCTACAATGAGCAGTTCTTC
size: NA; D: TRBD1; V: TRBV3-1; J: TRBJ2-7; length: 14; CDR3: CASSLLTGAYEQYF; DNA: TGTGCCAGCAGCCTCTTGACAGGGGCTTACGAGCAGTACTTC
size: NA; D: TRBD1; V: TRBV20-1; J: TRBJ1-5; length: 17; CDR3: CSATSGTGPYSNQPQHF; DNA: TGCAGTGCTACCTCCGGGACAGGCCCTTATAGCAATCAGCCCCAGCATTTT
size: NA; D: NA; V: TRBV29-1; J: TRBJ2-6; length: 14; CDR3: CSVLRGSGANVLTF; DNA: TGCAGCGTACTCCGGGGCTCTGGGGCCAACGTCCTGACTTTC
size: NA; D: NA; V: TRBV5-6; J: TRBJ2-7; length: 13; CDR3: CASSLSGLIEQYF; DNA: TGTGCCAGCAGCTTGTCCGGACTAATCGAGCAGTACTTC
size: once; D: TRBD2; V: TRBV7-8; J: TRBJ2-1; length: 12; CDR3: CASSLTSGTQFF; DNA: TGTGCCAGCAGCCTTACTAGCGGAACGCAGTTCTTC
size: NA; D: TRBD2; V: TRBV14; J: TRBJ2-7; length: 17; CDR3: CASSQDYPRRTSDEQYF; DNA: TGTGCCAGCAGCCAAGATTACCCGAGGCGGACTAGCGACGAGCAGTACTTC
size: NA; D: NA; V: TRBV3-1; J: TRBJ2-5; length: 15; CDR3: CASSQDQGPQETQYF; DNA: TGTGCCAGCAGCCAAGATCAAGGACCCCAAGAGACCCAGTACTTC
size: NA; D: NA; V: TRBV20-1; J: TRBJ2-3; length: 14; CDR3: CSARDLSSTDTQYF; DNA: TGCAGTGCTCGGGACCTTTCTAGCACAGATACGCAGTATTTT
size: NA; D: NA; V: TRBV15; J: TRBJ1-5; length: 15; CDR3: CATSYRDGAYQPQHF; DNA: TGTGCCACCAGCTACCGAGACGGAGCTTATCAGCCCCAGCATTTT
size: NA; D: TRBD1; V: TRBV20-1; J: TRBJ2-7; length: 13; CDR3: CSARLDRGSEQYF; DNA: TGCAGTGCTAGATTGGACAGGGGGAGTGAGCAGTACTTC